This T cell receptor (beta chain) was captured in a study of T cells in Graves' hyperthyroidism and ophthalmopathy. Amplified regions were TCR beta CDR3 sequences from RNA transcripts. An initial round of RT-PCR targeting the TCR CDR3 relied on the HTBI primer set. MiXCR was run by TCRdb on the multiplex PCR reads, yielding one entry per CDR3 protein. The data show 300,000 to 400,000 distinct CDR3 sequences, with about 14% seen just once and 15% to 20% held by the top ten. Many counts were recorded for this clonotype. The origin of this receptor is a woman aged 25-40 years with Graves' ophthalmopathy. The sample was blood.

The CDR3 reads CASMGGKSPLHF. For the CDR3, the DNA is TGTGCCAGCATGGGCGGCAAGTCACCCCTCCACTTT. J is TRBJ1-6 and V is TRBV2; D remains ambiguous. The V gene lost 7 bases and the J gene lost 10 bases, with 11 bases spanning the gap. CDR3 length: 12 amino acids. Germline CDR1 SNHLY, CDR2 FYNNEI.